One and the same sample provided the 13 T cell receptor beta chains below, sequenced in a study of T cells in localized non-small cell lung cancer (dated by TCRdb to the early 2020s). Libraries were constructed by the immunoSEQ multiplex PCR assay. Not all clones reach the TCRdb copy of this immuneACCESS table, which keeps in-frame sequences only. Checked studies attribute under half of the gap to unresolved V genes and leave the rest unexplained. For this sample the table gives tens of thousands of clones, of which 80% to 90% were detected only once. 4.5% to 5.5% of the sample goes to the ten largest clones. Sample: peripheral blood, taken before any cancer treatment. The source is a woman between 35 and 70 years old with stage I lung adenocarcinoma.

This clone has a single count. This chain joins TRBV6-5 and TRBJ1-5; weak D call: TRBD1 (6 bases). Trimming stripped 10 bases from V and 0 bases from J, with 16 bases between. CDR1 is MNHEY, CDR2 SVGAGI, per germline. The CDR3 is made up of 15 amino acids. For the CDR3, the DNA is TGTGCCACGCAACGGGGGCTCCATAGCAATCAGCCCCAGCATTTT. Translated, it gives CATQRGLHSNQPQHF.

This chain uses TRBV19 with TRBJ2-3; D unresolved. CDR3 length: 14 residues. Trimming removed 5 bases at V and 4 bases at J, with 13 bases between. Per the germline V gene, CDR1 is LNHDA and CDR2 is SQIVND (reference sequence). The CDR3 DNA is TGTGCCAGTAGTCCCAGGAGTGAGGCAGATACGCAGTATTTT. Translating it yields CASSPRSEADTQYF.

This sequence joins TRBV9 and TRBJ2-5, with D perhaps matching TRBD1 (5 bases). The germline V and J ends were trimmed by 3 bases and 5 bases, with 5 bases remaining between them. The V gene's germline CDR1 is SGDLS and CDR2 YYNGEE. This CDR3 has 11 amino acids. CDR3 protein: CASSEGETQYF. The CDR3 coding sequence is TGTGCCAGCAGCGAGGGGGAGACCCAGTACTTC.

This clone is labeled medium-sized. The CDR3 sequence is CASSLTGGEQYF. CDR3 nucleotide sequence: TGTGCCAGCAGCTTGACAGGGGGGGAGCAGTACTTC. The chain has TRBV5-4 and TRBJ2-7; 8 nucleotides align to TRBD1. J gave up 7 bases and V 1 base, and 1 base lay outside the gene matches. Per the germline V gene, CDR1 is SGHNT and CDR2 is YYREEE (reference sequence). The CDR3 sequence is 12 residues long.

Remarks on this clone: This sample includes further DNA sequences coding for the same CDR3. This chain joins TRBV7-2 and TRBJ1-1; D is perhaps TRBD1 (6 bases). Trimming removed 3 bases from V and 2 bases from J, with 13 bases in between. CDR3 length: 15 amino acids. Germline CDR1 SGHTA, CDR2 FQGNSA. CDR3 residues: CASSLGAGTNTEAFF. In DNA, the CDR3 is TGTGCCAGCAGCTTGGGGGCAGGTACCAACACTGAAGCTTTCTTT.

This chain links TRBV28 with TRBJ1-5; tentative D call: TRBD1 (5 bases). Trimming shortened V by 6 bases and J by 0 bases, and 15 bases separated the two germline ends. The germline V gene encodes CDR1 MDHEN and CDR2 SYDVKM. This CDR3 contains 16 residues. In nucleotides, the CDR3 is TGTGCCAGCAGGGTCTACGGGGCTAATAGCAATCAGCCCCAGCATTTT. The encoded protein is CASRVYGANSNQPQHF. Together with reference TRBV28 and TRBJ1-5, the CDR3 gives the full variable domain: DVKVTQSSRYLVKRTGEKVFLECVQDMDHENMFWYRQDPGLGLRLIYFSYDVKMKEKGDIPEGYSVSREKKERFSLILESASTNQTSMYLCASRVYGANSNQPQHFGDGTRLSIL.

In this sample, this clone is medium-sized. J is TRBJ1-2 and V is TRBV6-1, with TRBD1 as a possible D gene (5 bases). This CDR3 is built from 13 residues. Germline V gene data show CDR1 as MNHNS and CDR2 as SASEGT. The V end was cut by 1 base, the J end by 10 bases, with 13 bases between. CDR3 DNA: TGTGCCAGCAGTGAAGTTGACAGACAATACTACACCTTC. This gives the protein CASSEVDRQYYTF.

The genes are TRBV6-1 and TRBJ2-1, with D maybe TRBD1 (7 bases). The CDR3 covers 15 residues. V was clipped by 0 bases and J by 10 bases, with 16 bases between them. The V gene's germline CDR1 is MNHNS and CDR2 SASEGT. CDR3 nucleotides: TGTGCCAGCAGTGAAGCCGCAGGGGGGAGAAGGGAGCAGTTCTTC. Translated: CASSEAAGGRREQFF.

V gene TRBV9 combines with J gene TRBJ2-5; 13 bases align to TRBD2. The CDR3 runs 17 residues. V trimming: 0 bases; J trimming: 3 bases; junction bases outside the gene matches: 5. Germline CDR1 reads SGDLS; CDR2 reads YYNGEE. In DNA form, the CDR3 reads TGTGCCAGCAGCGTAGGACTAGCGGGGGGTAGTGAAGAGACCCAGTACTTC. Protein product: CASSVGLAGGSEETQYF.

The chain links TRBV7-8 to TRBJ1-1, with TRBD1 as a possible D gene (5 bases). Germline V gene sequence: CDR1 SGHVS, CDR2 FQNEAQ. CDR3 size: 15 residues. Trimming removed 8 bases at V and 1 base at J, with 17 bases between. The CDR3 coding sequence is TGTGCCAGCGTCGGGCCAGGGCAGGGGAACACTGAAGCTTTCTTT. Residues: CASVGPGQGNTEAFF.

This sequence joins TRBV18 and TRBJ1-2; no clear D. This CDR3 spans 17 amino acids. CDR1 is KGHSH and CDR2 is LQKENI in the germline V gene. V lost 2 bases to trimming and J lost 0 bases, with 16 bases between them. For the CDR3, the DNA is TGTGCCAGCTCACCAGAGACCCAACCACGGCCTAACTATGGCTACACCTTC. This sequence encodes CASSPETQPRPNYGYTF.

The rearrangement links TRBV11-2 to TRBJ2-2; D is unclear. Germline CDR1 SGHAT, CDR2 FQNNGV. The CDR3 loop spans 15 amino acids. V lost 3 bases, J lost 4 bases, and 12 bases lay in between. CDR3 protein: CASSFTRTGTGELFF. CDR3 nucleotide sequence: TGTGCCAGCAGCTTTACACGGACGGGCACCGGGGAGCTGTTTTTT.

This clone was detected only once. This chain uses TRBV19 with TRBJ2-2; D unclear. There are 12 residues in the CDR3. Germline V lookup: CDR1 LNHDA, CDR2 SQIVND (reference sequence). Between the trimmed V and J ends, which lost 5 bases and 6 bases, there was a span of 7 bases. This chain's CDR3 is CASSLGSGELFF. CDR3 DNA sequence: TGTGCCAGTAGTCTGGGTTCCGGGGAGCTGTTTTTT.